Listed here is a single T cell receptor (beta chain). Its cognate antigen is unknown. The germline CDR1 and CDR2 sequences are SNHLY and FYNNEI. The CDR3 is 15 residues long. Losses at the gene ends were 6 bases for V and 3 bases for J; bases not matched to a gene: 6. The record originates from a study of response to subunit inactivated influenza vaccine. Study conclusions and caveats: T cells newly recruited by each seasonal influenza vaccination are few, the authors suggested.

MiXCR, run by TCRdb on the RT-PCR reads, gives a single entry per CDR3 protein. This table has around 760,000 distinct CDR3 sequences, approximately 15% appearing once. The sequences come from PBMCs from blood, collected less than 15 days before vaccination. The chain has TRBV2 and TRBJ2-7; 12 nucleotides line up with TRBD2. This TCR derives from a man aged 45-65 years who received an inactivated influenza vaccine. The DNA of the CDR3 is TGTGCCAGCAGGAAGACTAGCGGGAGTATCTACGAGCAGTACTTC. Its translation: CASRKTSGSIYEQYF.